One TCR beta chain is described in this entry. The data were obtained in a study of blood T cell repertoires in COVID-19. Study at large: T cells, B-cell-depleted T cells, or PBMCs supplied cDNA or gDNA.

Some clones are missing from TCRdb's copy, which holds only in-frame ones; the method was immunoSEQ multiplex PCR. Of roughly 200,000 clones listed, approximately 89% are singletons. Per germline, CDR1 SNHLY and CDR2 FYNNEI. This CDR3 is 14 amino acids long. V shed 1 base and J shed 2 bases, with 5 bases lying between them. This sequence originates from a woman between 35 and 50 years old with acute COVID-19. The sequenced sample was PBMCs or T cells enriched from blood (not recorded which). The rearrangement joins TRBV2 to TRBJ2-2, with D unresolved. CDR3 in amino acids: CASSEVFNTGELFF. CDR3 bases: TGTGCCAGCAGTGAAGTCTTTAACACCGGGGAGCTGTTTTTT.